The T cell receptor beta chain under discussion was sequenced for a study of T cells in Graves' hyperthyroidism and ophthalmopathy. Study-wide findings and caveats: Clonotypes that were expanded in thyroid above 0.001 mostly appeared in blood too. Model predictions of ophthalmopathy came a median around 6.5 months before onset.

This clonotype was seen many times. Its matching antigen is unknown. Losses at the gene ends were 6 bases for V and 8 bases for J; bases not matched to a gene: 7. The CDR3 spans 15 residues. Germline assignment: CDR1 MRHNA and CDR2 SNTAGT. Amplified TCR beta CDR3 regions derived from RNA transcripts. During a first-round RT-PCR of the TCR CDR3, the HTBI primer set was used. TCRdb re-analysed the multiplex PCR reads in MiXCR, keeping a single row per CDR3 protein. The sample lists about 420,000 distinct CDR3 sequences; about 13% were seen once. This receptor was obtained from a woman in her late teens or twenties with Graves' hyperthyroidism. The chain employs TRBV6-4 and TRBJ2-1; 13 bases map to TRBD2. Source material: blood. The CDR3, as DNA: TGTGCCAGCAGCGCCGGGACTAGCGGGATAGATGAGCAGTTCTTC. Its translation is CASSAGTSGIDEQFF.